The source of this T cell receptor (beta chain) is a study of T cell responses to AZD1222 COVID-19 vaccine. General study findings and limits: Spike as a whole was targeted by vaccine-associated CD4 TCRs, dominant at 160-218 and 743-854. Baseline seropositives among AZD1222 recipients totaled only six or seven. There were mostly white British donors and more females than males, and clonal diversity was possibly underestimated.

The table came from immunoSEQ multiplex PCR; TCRdb's copy has only in-frame clones and leaves some out. The sample includes some 73,000 clones, roughly 89% of them seen just once. With 0 bases clipped from V and 5 bases from J, the junction kept 12 bases outside the gene matches. The CDR3 is made up of 18 amino acids. The germline gives CDR1 KGHDR, CDR2 SFDVKD. Of note for this clone: The antigen remains undetermined.

This receptor was identified in an adult who received the AZD1222 COVID-19 vaccine. The chain is built from TRBV24-1 and TRBJ1-2; 9 bases map to TRBD1. Sequenced here: peripheral blood, sampled 28 days after the second AZD1222 dose. The CDR3 reads CATSDLPRTGAGEYGYTF. As DNA, the CDR3 is TGTGCCACCAGTGATTTGCCCCGGACAGGGGCCGGGGAGTATGGCTACACCTTC.